This T cell receptor (beta chain) was found in a study of blood T cell repertoires in COVID-19. Study-level information: Samples taken during acute and convalescent COVID-19 were collected in the United States, Italy and Spain. The cDNA or gDNA used as material had been derived from T cells, B-cell-depleted T cells, or PBMCs.

Points on this clone: A junction end diverges from the germline sequence, so it may reflect a read error.

In the original processing: Amplification of reference gene primers was used by the study to estimate nucleated cell counts. Profiled with immunoSEQ multiplex PCR; TCRdb holds only in-frame clones, not every one. V and J calls and clone size come straight from that table; D and trimming were deduced from the DNA. The sample has 130,000 to 150,000 clones; around 84% are singletons. The CDR3 consists of 15 residues. Looked up from germline, CDR1 is SGHRS and CDR2 is YFSETQ. This clonotype originated in a woman between 45 and 65 years old in a cohort sampled during active or convalescent COVID-19. The chain links TRBV5-1 to TRBJ2-1; possible D gene TRBD1, 5 bases. Source material: peripheral blood. The CDR3: CASSLGIGWGHEQFF. The CDR3 nucleotides read TGCGCCAGCAGTTTGGGTATTGGCTGGGGCCATGAGCAGTTCTTC.